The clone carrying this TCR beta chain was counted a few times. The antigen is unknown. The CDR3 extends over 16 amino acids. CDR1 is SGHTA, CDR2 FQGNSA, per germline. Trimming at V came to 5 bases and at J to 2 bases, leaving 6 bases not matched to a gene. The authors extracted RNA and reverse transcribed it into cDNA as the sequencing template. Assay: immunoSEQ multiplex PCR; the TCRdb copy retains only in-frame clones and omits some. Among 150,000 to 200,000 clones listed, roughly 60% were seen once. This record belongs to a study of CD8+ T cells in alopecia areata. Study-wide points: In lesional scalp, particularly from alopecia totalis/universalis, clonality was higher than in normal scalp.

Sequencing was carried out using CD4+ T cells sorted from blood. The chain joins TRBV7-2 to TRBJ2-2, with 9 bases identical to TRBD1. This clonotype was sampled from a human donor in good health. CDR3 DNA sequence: TGTGCCAGCAGCACTAACAGGGGGCCCAACACCGGGGAGCTGTTTTTT. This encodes CASSTNRGPNTGELFF.